The T cell receptor beta chain described here comes from a study of OX40 agonist ivuxolimab in advanced cancers. The germline CDR1 and CDR2 sequences are MNHNS and SASEGT. Between the trimmed V and J ends, which lost 7 bases and 5 bases, there was a span of 17 bases. This CDR3 comprises 14 residues. Study-wide results and caveats: More expanded clones were found, on average, in CD8+ than in CD4+ T cells.

The table lists this clone with a count of one. The antigen is unknown. Profiled with immunoSEQ multiplex PCR; TCRdb holds only in-frame clones, not every one. This table has some 76,000 clones, about 94% appearing once. This sample comprised CD4+ or CD8+ T cells sorted from blood, obtained in a trial of the OX40 agonist ivuxolimab. This sequence was found in an adult with an advanced solid tumor such as melanoma, head and neck, liver or kidney cancer. V is TRBV6-1 and J is TRBJ1-1; D is unresolved. Here the CDR3 reads CASTPSTVFTEAFF. The CDR3 DNA is TGTGCCAGCACCCCTTCTACAGTGTTTACTGAAGCTTTCTTT.